Following are 25 T cell receptor beta chains from one sample sequenced in a study of blood T cell repertoires in COVID-19. Clones were sequenced by immunoSEQ multiplex PCR, and TCRdb holds only the in-frame ones, with some missing. The sample gives 120,000 to 150,000 clones, 85% to 90% of which show up once; over 9.5% is in the top ten. Sequencing was carried out using peripheral blood. These receptors all stem from a man aged 50 to 60 with active or convalescent COVID-19.

The chain couples TRBV28 to TRBJ2-5, with 7 bases identical to TRBD1. Germline loops: CDR1 MDHEN, CDR2 SYDVKM. J was trimmed by 0 bases and V by 4 bases; bases with no gene match: 11. This CDR3 contains 17 residues. DNA for the CDR3: TGTGCCAGCAGTTCTCCCTCGGGACAGATCTACCAAGAGACCCAGTACTTC. Amino acids: CASSSPSGQIYQETQYF. Together with reference TRBV28 and TRBJ2-5, the CDR3 gives the full variable domain: DVKVTQSSRYLVKRTGEKVFLECVQDMDHENMFWYRQDPGLGLRLIYFSYDVKMKEKGDIPEGYSVSREKKERFSLILESASTNQTSMYLCASSSPSGQIYQETQYFGPGTRLLVL.

CDR3 nucleotide sequence: TGTGCCATCAGTGACCGATTTAGATCAGGGGGCACCTACAATGAGCAGTTCTTC. Its protein is CAISDRFRSGGTYNEQFF. This rearrangement joins TRBV10-3 to TRBJ2-1; TRBD1 agrees at 8 bases. The junction had 12 bases not matched to a gene; V was cut back by 3 bases and J by 2 bases. The V gene's germline CDR1 is ENHRY and CDR2 SYGVKD. There are 18 residues in the CDR3.

This sequence joins TRBV7-9 and TRBJ2-3, with D possibly TRBD1 on 7 matching bases. Trimming pared 3 bases from V and 4 bases from J, leaving 14 bases between. CDR1 and CDR2 from the germline V gene are SEHNR and FQNEAQ (reference sequence). The CDR3 spans 15 residues. DNA for the CDR3: TGTGCCAGCAGCTTGACCAGGGGGGAATCAGATACGCAGTATTTT. Translated: CASSLTRGESDTQYF.

This chain links TRBV3-1 (or the pseudogene TRBV3-2) with TRBJ2-5; 10 bases line up with TRBD2. From germline, CDR1 is LGHDT and CDR2 YNNKEL (reference sequence). This CDR3 has 13 amino acids. Germline trimming cut 5 bases from V and 12 bases from J; bases unmatched to any gene: 9. In DNA, the CDR3 is TGTGCCAGCAGCATTGGACTAGCGGAGCCGAAGTACTTC. This translates into CASSIGLAEPKYF.

This clone showed up just once. The same CDR3 is also encoded by other DNA sequences in this sample. The chain joins TRBV18 to TRBJ2-5; 7 nucleotides match TRBD2. With V trimmed by 6 bases and J by 5 bases, 3 bases remained unmatched. There are 12 residues in the CDR3. The germline gives CDR1 KGHSH, CDR2 LQKENI. Here the CDR3 reads CASSPRGETQYF. CDR3 in DNA: TGTGCCAGCTCGCCGCGGGGGGAGACCCAGTACTTC.

The J gene is TRBJ2-7, the V gene TRBV6-6; 9 bases are a match to TRBD1. CDR3 length: 14 amino acids. Trimming at V came to 8 bases and at J to 1 base, leaving 6 bases not matched to a gene. Germline-derived CDR1 and CDR2 are MNHNY and SVGAGI (reference sequence). CDR3 coding DNA: TGTGCCAGCTCCCGGGGACAGGGATCCTACGAGCAGTACTTC. It encodes CASSRGQGSYEQYF.

The gene calls are TRBV5-1 and TRBJ1-1, with unresolved D. The germline V gene encodes CDR1 SGHRS and CDR2 YFSETQ. The ends were cut back, 1 base at V and 6 bases at J, with 16 bases in the middle. This CDR3 is built from 15 residues. The CDR3 loop reads CASSLSPTSTPEAFF. The CDR3 region has the DNA TGCGCCAGCAGCTTGTCACCGACATCGACCCCTGAAGCTTTCTTT.

The J gene is TRBJ2-4, the V gene TRBV5-1, with 8 bases aligning to TRBD1. CDR1 is SGHRS and CDR2 is YFSETQ in the germline V gene. CDR3 length: 14 amino acids. V shed 7 bases and J 8 bases; nucleotides not matched to a gene: 11. This chain's CDR3 is CASGQGSALDIQYF. The CDR3 DNA reads as TGCGCCAGCGGACAGGGTTCTGCGTTAGACATTCAGTACTTC.

The chain links TRBV27 to TRBJ2-6; 7 bases are a match to TRBD1. This CDR3 comprises 16 residues. V lost 4 bases, J lost 0 bases, and 3 bases stayed unmatched. The germline V gene has CDR1 MNHEY and CDR2 SMNVEV (reference sequence). The CDR3 reads CASSYYRGSGANVLTF. CDR3 bases: TGTGCCAGCAGTTACTACAGGGGCTCTGGGGCCAACGTCCTGACTTTC.

This clone was detected only once. The V and J genes are TRBV10-3 and TRBJ2-7; 7 nucleotides agree with TRBD1. The CDR3 length is 14 residues. Per germline, CDR1 ENHRY and CDR2 SYGVKD. The junction had 10 bases not matched to a gene; V was cut back by 7 bases and J by 4 bases. The CDR3: CAIKGQDFTYEQYF. The CDR3 nucleotides are TGTGCCATCAAAGGACAGGACTTCACTTACGAGCAGTACTTC.

The genes are TRBV27 and TRBJ2-1, with TRBD2 matching over 16 bases. The CDR3 is 19 residues long. Trimming took 5 bases from V and 4 from J; bases not matched to a gene: 11. Looked up from germline, CDR1 is MNHEY and CDR2 is SMNVEV (reference sequence). The CDR3 DNA is TGTGCCAGCAGTCAACTCGGGACTAGCGGGAGGGCCCAGTACAATGAGCAGTTCTTC. The encoded protein is CASSQLGTSGRAQYNEQFF.

J is TRBJ2-1 and V is TRBV11-1; D is ambiguous. The CDR3 is 13 amino acids. Germline CDR1 is SGHAT and CDR2 is FQDESV (reference sequence). V lost 5 bases and J lost 11, with 16 bases in between. The CDR3 spells CASSVKWAFKQFF. The DNA of the CDR3 is TGTGCCAGCAGCGTCAAGTGGGCTTTTAAGCAGTTCTTC.

The chain carries TRBV29-1 and TRBJ2-1; 9 nucleotides match TRBD1. The germline CDR1 and CDR2 sequences are SQVTM and ANQGSEA. Trimming removed 2 bases from V and 12 bases from J; junction bases left unmatched: 11. The CDR3 is made up of 14 amino acids. The CDR3 is CSVERGQGSTPQFF. The DNA for the CDR3 is TGCAGCGTTGAACGGGGACAGGGAAGTACTCCGCAGTTCTTC.

The chain recombines TRBV4-1 with TRBJ1-5, with D unresolved. V was pared by 4 bases and J by 2 bases, with 12 bases between. This CDR3 has 15 amino acids. The germline V gene has CDR1 MGHRA and CDR2 YSYEKL. The CDR3 reads CASSLNTAGNQPQHF. The CDR3 DNA follows: TGCGCCAGCAGCCTAAACACCGCTGGCAATCAGCCCCAGCATTTT.

The rearrangement uses TRBV27 and TRBJ2-2; TRBD1 might be the D (6 bases). V was cut by 5 bases and J by 2 bases, with 18 bases left in between. The CDR3 totals 17 residues. The germline V gene has CDR1 MNHEY and CDR2 SMNVEV (reference sequence). The CDR3 sequence: CASSTPFGTTNTGELFF. The DNA for the CDR3 is TGTGCCAGCAGTACCCCTTTCGGGACAACAAACACCGGGGAGCTGTTTTTT.

V usage is TRBV5-1 and J usage is TRBJ2-7; possibly TRBD1 for D (6 bases). The CDR3 has 14 residues. CDR1 is SGHRS and CDR2 is YFSETQ in the germline V gene. The germline V and J ends were trimmed by 4 bases and 2 bases, with 13 bases remaining between them. The CDR3: CASSQYRAPYEQYF. DNA for the CDR3: TGCGCCAGCAGCCAATACAGGGCCCCCTACGAGCAGTACTTC.

This clone was recorded only once. V is TRBV21-1 and J is TRBJ2-5; the D call of TRBD1 is as the table states it, not checked on the DNA. TRBV21-1 is an annotated pseudogene. The CDR3 contains 17 residues. The DNA for the CDR3 is TGTGCCAGCAGCGCCCCCCGGGGACAGAGCCCCCAAGAGACCCAGTACTTC. Its protein is CASSAPRGQSPQETQYF.

The chain employs TRBV5-1 and TRBJ1-1, with 10 nucleotides matching TRBD1. V lost 2 bases, J lost 4 bases, and 8 bases stayed unmatched. Per the germline V gene, CDR1 is SGHRS and CDR2 is YFSETQ. The CDR3 is 16 amino acids. The CDR3 DNA follows: TGCGCCAGCAGCTTCAACCCGGGACAGGGGACCACTGAAGCTTTCTTT. Encoded protein: CASSFNPGQGTTEAFF.

The chain links TRBV10-1 to TRBJ2-5; weak D call: TRBD1 (5 bases). Germline V gene data show CDR1 as WNHNN and CDR2 as SYGVQD (reference sequence). The CDR3 runs 14 residues. V lost 0 bases and J lost 5, with 10 bases in between. DNA for the CDR3: TGCGCCAGCAGTGAGTCAACAGGAAAGGAGACCCAGTACTTC. It translates to CASSESTGKETQYF.

V gene TRBV28 combines with J gene TRBJ2-2; tentatively, D is TRBD2 (5 bases). This CDR3 is 14 amino acids long. CDR1 and CDR2 (germline): MDHEN, SYDVKM. The V end lost 5 bases, the J end lost 0 bases, and 7 bases lay between the germline ends. CDR3: CASSRGSNTGELFF. The DNA for the CDR3 is TGTGCCAGCAGTCGGGGTTCGAACACCGGGGAGCTGTTTTTT.

This CDR3 is CASSDADRGLHGYTF. Here the CDR3 DNA reads TGTGCCAGCAGTGACGCGGACAGGGGTCTTCATGGCTACACCTTC. The V call is TRBV6-1, the J call TRBJ1-2, with 9 positions matching TRBD1. This CDR3 is 15 amino acids long. V lost 3 bases and J lost 6; bases outside the gene matches: 8. Germline V gene sequence: CDR1 MNHNS, CDR2 SASEGT.

This rearrangement joins TRBV28 to TRBJ1-1; tentative D call: TRBD1 (5 bases). This CDR3 region has 14 residues. Germline V gene lookup returns CDR1 MDHEN and CDR2 SYDVKM. Trimming took 1 base from V and 4 from J, leaving 10 bases between them. The CDR3, as DNA: TGTGCCAGCAGTTTATCCCAGGGTATCACTGAAGCTTTCTTT. Translating gives CASSLSQGITEAFF.

V usage is TRBV19 and J usage is TRBJ2-3, with no clear D. Germline V gene data show CDR1 as LNHDA and CDR2 as SQIVND (reference sequence). Trimming removed 5 bases from V and 3 bases from J, with 9 bases in between. The CDR3 runs to 13 residues. The CDR3 DNA is TGTGCCAGTAGTTCTACAGTGACAGATACGCAGTATTTT. The encoded protein is CASSSTVTDTQYF. The full variable domain, its missing parts supplied by reference TRBV19 and TRBJ2-3, is DGGITQSPKYLFRKEGQNVTLSCEQNLNHDAMYWYRQDPGQGLRLIYYSQIVNDFQKGDIAEGYSVSREKKESFPLTVTSAQKNPTAFYLCASSSTVTDTQYFGPGTRLTVL.

The genes are TRBV6-6 and TRBJ1-5, with a weak D call TRBD1 (5 bases). This CDR3 is built from 22 residues. Per the germline V gene, CDR1 is MNHNY and CDR2 is SVGAGI (reference sequence). V lost 6 bases to trimming and J lost 0 bases, with 33 bases between them. CDR3 protein: CASSLKPGGGTSGSNSNQPQHF. The CDR3 DNA follows: TGTGCCAGCAGCTTAAAACCGGGGGGGGGTACTTCAGGCAGCAATAGCAATCAGCCCCAGCATTTT.

The V call is TRBV28, the J call TRBJ1-4, with D unclear. V was clipped by 5 bases and J by 7 bases, with 11 bases between them. This CDR3 has 13 residues. The germline V gene has CDR1 MDHEN and CDR2 SYDVKM. The CDR3 sequence: CASSPQLREKLFF. The DNA of the CDR3 is TGTGCCAGCAGTCCCCAATTGCGTGAAAAACTGTTTTTT. Combining the CDR3 with reference TRBV28 and TRBJ1-4 gives the whole variable domain DVKVTQSSRYLVKRTGEKVFLECVQDMDHENMFWYRQDPGLGLRLIYFSYDVKMKEKGDIPEGYSVSREKKERFSLILESASTNQTSMYLCASSPQLREKLFFGSGTQLSVL.